These 7 T cell receptor beta chains originate from one sample sequenced in a study of CD8 T cells in ankylosing spondylitis (dated by TCRdb to between 2016 and 2019). Overall results and qualifications from the work: Blood from ankylosing spondylitis patients appeared to be characterized by a TCR beta motif composed of several highly homologous amino acid variants.

Libraries were built with 5' RACE. The run used an Illumina HiSeq 2500. TCRdb passed the public sequencing reads through fastp at Q25 and MiXCR, retaining productive beta sequences. Duplicate CDR3 protein sequences are folded into a single record with the most common DNA and genes. A total of around 770,000 distinct CDR3 sequences appear in this sample, 12% of them only once. The top ten hold approximately 0.46% of the sample. Their antigen targets remain unknown. Sequencing used blood, either unsorted or a sorted T cell fraction (not recorded which). The receptors were gathered from a male donor with ankylosing spondylitis.

This clonotype was counted many times. The V gene is TRBV7-2, the J gene TRBJ1-1, with unresolved D. The germline V and J ends were trimmed by 2 bases and 0 bases, with 7 bases remaining between them. CDR3 length: 14 residues. Germline CDR1 reads SGHTA; CDR2 reads FQGNSA. This chain's CDR3 is CASSLMGLNTEAFF. The CDR3, as DNA: TGTGCCAGCAGCTTAATGGGCCTGAACACTGAAGCTTTCTTT.

This clonotype was found a few times. In DNA, the CDR3 is TGTGCCAGCAGTTATTACGGGGGGTACTCTAACGAGCAGTACTTC. Translation: CASSYYGGYSNEQYF. The chain has TRBV6-2 or TRBV6-3 and TRBJ2-7, with 7 nucleotides matching TRBD2. V dropped 3 bases and J dropped 5; count of bases not matched to a gene: 10. The CDR3 is made up of 15 amino acids. Germline values: CDR1 MNHEY, CDR2 SVGEGT.

This clonotype came up a few times. The gene calls are TRBV20-1 and TRBJ2-7; D possibly uses TRBD1 or TRBD2 (5 bases each). V lost 6 bases and J 2 bases, leaving 23 bases between the germline ends. CDR1 DFQATT and CDR2 SNEGSKA come from the germline V gene (reference sequence). This CDR3 contains 16 residues. The CDR3 nucleotides are TGCAGTGCCTCCTTTGGGACCGTAGACTACACCTACGAGCAGTACTTC. Its translation is CSASFGTVDYTYEQYF.

This chain uses TRBV7-9 with TRBJ2-7, with TRBD1 identical over 7 bases. This CDR3 spans 15 amino acids. J was trimmed by 3 bases and V by 4 bases; bases with no gene match: 9. CDR1 is SEHNR and CDR2 is FQNEAQ in the germline V gene (reference sequence). The CDR3 DNA follows: TGTGCCAGCAGCTATCCACGGGACAGTTACTACGAGCAGTACTTC. Translating it yields CASSYPRDSYYEQYF.

This clonotype has only a few counts. The rearrangement links TRBV6-2 or TRBV6-3 to TRBJ2-1, with 7 bases that match TRBD1. V lost 5 bases to trimming and J lost 7 bases; unmatched junction nucleotides: 11. CDR3 length equals 15 residues. Germline values: CDR1 MNHEY, CDR2 SVGEGT. The chain's CDR3 is CASSRGPATGNEQFF. As DNA, the CDR3 is TGTGCCAGCAGTAGGGGGCCCGCAACAGGGAATGAGCAGTTCTTC.

This clonotype was counted a few times. CDR3 nucleotide sequence: TGCAGTGCTCGGACTAGCGGGGGTACAGAGACCCAGTACTTC. The encoded protein is CSARTSGGTETQYF. This chain links TRBV20-1 with TRBJ2-5; 13 positions match TRBD2. Germline CDR1 reads DFQATT; CDR2 reads SNEGSKA (reference sequence). CDR3 length: 14 amino acids. J was trimmed by 4 bases and V by 5 bases; bases with no gene match: 4.

This clonotype was counted many times. This rearrangement joins TRBV12-3 or TRBV12-4 to TRBJ2-7; possible D gene TRBD2, 6 bases. The CDR3 consists of 14 residues. The V end was cut by 6 bases, the J end by 6 bases, with 18 bases between. This CDR3 is CASRTTGTRLEQYF. The CDR3 DNA reads as TGTGCCAGCAGAACCACCGGGACTCGGCTCGAGCAGTACTTC.